The 29 T cell receptor beta chains below all came from one sample that was sequenced in a study of blood T cells in healthy people across ages. Alongside a J-beta primer mix, a sample-barcoded 5' primer served in a second PCR lasting roughly 6 to 11 cycles. TCRdb processed the 5' RACE reads anew with MiXCR; each CDR3 protein has one entry. The profile covers 730,000 or so distinct CDR3 sequences, with about 42% appearing a single time and around 20% taken by the ten largest. Sequencing input: blood. The receptor source for this set is a woman aged 55-75 years in good health.

The chain carries TRBV3-1 and TRBJ2-6; 7 nucleotides agree with TRBD1. The CDR3 has 18 amino acids. The V and J ends lost 1 base and 2 bases, in that order; junction bases with no gene match: 8. From germline, CDR1 is LGHDT and CDR2 YNNKEL (reference sequence). The CDR3 region is CASSQAQNRGPGANVLTF. The CDR3 nucleotides read TGTGCCAGCAGCCAAGCCCAGAACAGGGGACCTGGGGCCAACGTCCTGACTTTC.

About this clonotype: This is likely a read error, given that the CDR3 carries no conserved phenylalanine or tryptophan at its end. This rearrangement joins TRBV3-1 to TRBJ2-5; 9 bases align to TRBD2. The germline CDR1 and CDR2 sequences are LGHDT and YNNKEL (reference sequence). The CDR3 has 15 amino acids. V shed 5 bases and J 2 bases; nucleotides not matched to a gene: 6. The CDR3 is CASSSSLAGQETQYS. CDR3 bases: TGTGCCAGCAGCTCCAGTCTAGCGGGGCAAGAGACCCAGTACTCC.

This clonotype was detected a few times. This chain links TRBV6-4 with TRBJ2-1; D possibly uses TRBD1 or TRBD2 (5 bases each). CDR3 length: 16 residues. Between the trimmed V and J ends, which lost 0 bases and 4 bases, there was a span of 13 bases. In germline, CDR1 is MRHNA, CDR2 SNTAGT. CDR3 DNA: TGTGCCAGCAGTGACTCTGGGGGAGAACCATACAATGAGCAGTTCTTC. Translation: CASSDSGGEPYNEQFF.

Many counts were recorded for this clonotype. V usage is TRBV14 and J usage is TRBJ2-7; 7 nucleotides agree with TRBD2. This CDR3 is built from 15 residues. Trimming removed 4 bases from V and 5 bases from J; junction bases left unmatched: 11. From germline, CDR1 is SGHDN and CDR2 FVKESK. The CDR3 region is CASSPAGRLGHEQYF. CDR3 sequence (DNA): TGTGCCAGCAGCCCAGCGGGACGTCTGGGGCACGAGCAGTACTTC.

This clonotype was picked up a small number of times. This chain joins TRBV20-1 and TRBJ2-7; maybe TRBD1 (5 bases). Gene TRBJ2-4 matches the end of the DNA better, so the J call may be wrong. This CDR3 comprises 13 residues. Germline-derived CDR1 and CDR2 are DFQATT and SNEGSKA (reference sequence). The CDR3: CSARLQGPDIQYF. DNA for the CDR3: TGCAGTGCTAGACTGCAGGGTCCCGACATTCAGTACTTC.

The J gene is TRBJ2-5, the V gene TRBV6-1; TRBD2 matches at 8 bases. The J segment lost 12 bases and the V segment lost 3 bases, leaving 6 bases of the junction unmatched. The germline gives CDR1 MNHNS, CDR2 SASEGT. The CDR3 is made up of 12 amino acids. CDR3 sequence reads: CASSDSAGVEYF. The DNA of the CDR3 is TGTGCCAGCAGTGACTCAGCGGGAGTGGAGTACTTC.

This clonotype was picked up a small number of times. The chain combines TRBV4-1 with TRBJ2-3; 11 bases align to TRBD2. The trim removed 11 bases at V and 2 bases at J, leaving 9 bases unmatched. CDR3 length: 15 amino acids. Germline V gene data show CDR1 as MGHRA and CDR2 as YSYEKL. Here the CDR3 reads CASGASGGNTDTQYF. CDR3 in DNA: TGCGCCTCCGGGGCTAGCGGGGGGAACACAGATACGCAGTATTTT.

V gene TRBV20-1 combines with J gene TRBJ2-7; no clear D. The CDR3 loop spans 16 amino acids. Germline CDR1 and CDR2: DFQATT and SNEGSKA (reference sequence). V lost 0 bases and J lost 1, with 16 bases in between. The CDR3 protein is CSARDLSRFSSYEQYF. CDR3 nucleotides: TGCAGTGCTAGAGATCTGTCCAGGTTTAGTTCCTACGAGCAGTACTTC.

The chain links TRBV2 to TRBJ1-4; possible D gene TRBD1, 5 bases. Trimming removed 5 bases from V and 3 bases from J, with 13 bases in between. The CDR3 has 15 residues. Per the germline V gene, CDR1 is SNHLY and CDR2 is FYNNEI. CDR3 loop: CASSNRGTSNEKLFF. CDR3 coding DNA: TGTGCCAGCAGTAATAGAGGGACTTCTAATGAAAAACTGTTTTTT.

In regard to this clonotype: A much larger clone differs from this one at a single base, so this may be a read error. V gene TRBV12-3 or TRBV12-4 combines with J gene TRBJ1-1; D ambiguous. V gave up 6 bases and J gave up 4 bases, with 15 bases separating them. This CDR3 region has 14 residues. The CDR3 DNA reads as TGTGCCAGCAGCCCACGAGCTTCGGGCACTGAAGCTTTCTTT. Its protein is CASSPRASGTEAFF.

The chain uses TRBV7-6 and TRBJ2-7, with D perhaps TRBD1 or TRBD2 (5 bases each). The CDR3 totals 17 residues. Germline V lookup: CDR1 SGHVS, CDR2 FNYEAQ. V lost 7 bases and J lost 2, with 24 bases in between. This CDR3 reads CASTQPPEDGDAYEQYF. CDR3 in DNA: TGTGCCAGCACCCAACCTCCCGAAGACGGGGACGCCTACGAGCAGTACTTC.

There are a few counts of this clonotype. The chain joins TRBV6-5 to TRBJ2-7; 8 bases line up with TRBD1. With V trimmed by 5 bases and J by 4 bases, 7 bases remained unmatched. This CDR3 contains 14 residues. Germline V gives CDR1 MNHEY, CDR2 SVGAGI. This chain's CDR3 is CASSPDRDGYEQYF. CDR3 nucleotides: TGTGCCAGCAGTCCGGACAGGGATGGTTACGAGCAGTACTTC.

As for this clonotype: A much larger clone differs by one base, so this may be a read error. The chain joins TRBV7-9 to TRBJ2-6; 9 positions match TRBD1. The germline V gene encodes CDR1 SEHNR and CDR2 FQNEAQ (reference sequence). CDR3 length equals 18 residues. The CDR3 sequence is CASSPGQGTISGTNVLTF. For the CDR3, the DNA is TGTGCCAGCAGCCCTGGACAGGGGACCATCTCTGGGACCAACGTCCTGACTTTC.

This clonotype has ten or more counts. The chain has TRBV7-2 and TRBJ2-7, with TRBD1 as a possible D gene (6 bases). The CDR3 runs 13 residues. V dropped 3 bases and J dropped 3 bases, with 9 bases sitting between them. CDR1 and CDR2 from the germline V gene are SGHTA and FQGNSA. CDR3 region: CASSLKGDYEQYF. In nucleotides, the CDR3 is TGTGCCAGCAGCTTGAAGGGGGACTACGAGCAGTACTTC.

V usage is TRBV10-3 and J usage is TRBJ2-1, with D perhaps TRBD1 (6 bases). CDR3 length: 12 amino acids. V was shortened by 1 base and J by 13 bases, with 11 bases between the two germline ends. Germline V gene lookup returns CDR1 ENHRY and CDR2 SYGVKD. This CDR3 is CAISELAGVQFF. Written as DNA, the CDR3 is TGTGCCATCAGTGAGTTAGCAGGGGTTCAGTTCTTC.

J is TRBJ2-3 and V is TRBV11-1, with D maybe TRBD2 (6 bases). V was clipped by 0 bases and J by 2 bases, with 12 bases between them. Germline lookup yields CDR1 SGHAT and CDR2 FQDESV (reference sequence). CDR3 size: 16 residues. The CDR3 here is CASSLAGSGLTDTQYF. CDR3 coding DNA: TGTGCCAGCAGCTTAGCGGGTAGCGGACTCACAGATACGCAGTATTTT.

The rearrangement joins TRBV21-1 to TRBJ1-6. TRBV21-1 is flagged as a pseudogene. There are 20 residues in the CDR3. The CDR3 nucleotides are TGTGCCAGCAGCAAAGGGGGGAGGGTAGTTTCTAGTTCCTATAATTCACCCCTCCACTTT. Translation gives CASSKGGRVVSSSYNSPLHF.

V is TRBV29-1 and J is TRBJ2-5, with TRBD1 matching over 7 bases. The end of the DNA aligns better with TRBJ2-7, so the J call may be wrong. This CDR3 spans 15 amino acids. CDR1 is SQVTM and CDR2 is ANQGSEA in the germline V gene. The DNA for the CDR3 is TGCAGCGTTGATTCGGGCCGGCCAGGGGGCTACGAGCAGTACTTC. Its protein is CSVDSGRPGGYEQYF.

The chain uses TRBV20-1 and TRBJ2-1; 7 bases align to TRBD2. Trimming at V came to 3 bases and at J to 1 base, leaving 12 bases not matched to a gene. From germline, CDR1 is DFQATT and CDR2 SNEGSKA (reference sequence). This CDR3 is built from 17 residues. CDR3 DNA sequence: TGCAGTGCTAGCCGCGCCCCCTCCGGGGGGTCCTACAATGAGCAGTTCTTC. Its translation: CSASRAPSGGSYNEQFF.

The chain employs TRBV10-3 and TRBJ2-3; D may be TRBD1 (5 bases). Trimming pared 5 bases from V and 3 bases from J, leaving 12 bases between. Germline CDR1 and CDR2: ENHRY and SYGVKD. The CDR3 runs 14 residues. For the CDR3, the DNA is TGTGCCATCAGTATCAGACAGTCAACAGATACGCAGTATTTT. Its translation: CAISIRQSTDTQYF.

Notes on this clonotype: Given a much more abundant clone one base away, this may be a read error. The rearrangement links TRBV29-1 to TRBJ2-7; perhaps TRBD1 as D (6 bases). The CDR3 runs to 14 residues. The germline V gene encodes CDR1 SQVTM and CDR2 ANQGSEA. CDR3 loop: CGVDPSGTTYEQYF. The CDR3 nucleotides are TGCGGCGTTGATCCGTCCGGGACAACCTACGAGCAGTACTTC.

The chain combines TRBV9 with TRBJ2-1; D is undetermined. Trimming pared 3 bases from V and 0 bases from J, leaving 13 bases between. This CDR3 spans 16 amino acids. Germline V gene lookup returns CDR1 SGDLS and CDR2 YYNGEE. For the CDR3, the DNA is TGTGCCAGCAGCGCTATAGTCCCCGGCTCCTACAATGAGCAGTTCTTC. This sequence encodes CASSAIVPGSYNEQFF. The full variable domain, with the rest looked up from reference TRBV9 and TRBJ2-1, is DSGVTQTPKHLITATGQRVTLRCSPRSGDLSVYWYQQSLDQGLQFLIQYYNGEERAKGNILERFSAQQFPDLHSELNLSSLELGDSALYFCASSAIVPGSYNEQFFGPGTRLTVL.

The sample holds a few counts of this clonotype. V and J are TRBV28 and TRBJ2-1, with 8 bases identical to TRBD1. CDR3 length equals 16 residues. After removal of 6 bases from V and 6 bases from J, the junction contained 13 bases not matched to a gene. Germline V gene data show CDR1 as MDHEN and CDR2 as SYDVKM. The CDR3: CASRTSGQGEGNEQFF. As DNA, the CDR3 is TGTGCCAGCAGGACAAGCGGACAGGGAGAGGGCAATGAGCAGTTCTTC.

This clonotype came up a few times. V gene TRBV20-1 combines with J gene TRBJ2-3; a weak D match, TRBD1 (6 bases). The CDR3 loop spans 15 amino acids. CDR1 and CDR2 (germline): DFQATT, SNEGSKA (reference sequence). Trimming took 5 bases from V and 2 from J, leaving 17 bases between them. The CDR3 is CSARVLQGATDTQYF. The CDR3 DNA reads as TGCAGTGCTCGAGTCCTACAGGGAGCCACAGATACGCAGTATTTT.

This clonotype was counted a few times. This CDR3 reads CASSLTGLTAGELFF. The CDR3 DNA reads as TGTGCCAGCAGTTTAACGGGACTCACGGCCGGGGAGCTGTTTTTT. The genes are TRBV28 and TRBJ2-2, with D perhaps TRBD2 (6 bases). Germline V CDR1 and CDR2: MDHEN, SYDVKM. The CDR3 contains 15 residues. The ends were cut back, 2 bases at V and 6 bases at J, with 13 bases in the middle.

V usage is TRBV20-1 and J usage is TRBJ1-5, with a possible D match to TRBD1 (6 bases). The ends were cut back, 4 bases at V and 5 bases at J, with 9 bases in the middle. The CDR3 covers 12 residues. Germline CDR1 is DFQATT and CDR2 is SNEGSKA (reference sequence). The CDR3 nucleotides read TGCAGTGCTACTGGACAGTATCAGCCCCAGCATTTT. It specifies CSATGQYQPQHF.

This clonotype was observed a single time. One junction end does not reproduce the germline sequence, and a read error may be involved. The chain is built from TRBV12-3 or TRBV12-4 and TRBJ2-3; TRBD2 matches at 13 bases. This CDR3 is built from 16 residues. DNA for the CDR3: TGTGCCAGCAGTTTTACTAGCGGGAGGGCACCAGATGCGCAGTATTTT. As protein: CASSFTSGRAPDAQYF.

V gene TRBV24-1 combines with J gene TRBJ2-1; D may be TRBD2 (6 bases). The CDR3 sequence is 15 residues long. Trimming removed 0 bases from V and 8 bases from J, with 13 bases in between. Germline V gene data show CDR1 as KGHDR and CDR2 as SFDVKD. CDR3 loop: CATSDLSGDRDEQFF. The DNA of the CDR3 is TGTGCCACCAGTGATTTGTCGGGGGATCGGGATGAGCAGTTCTTC.

This clonotype was seen more than once but under ten times. The chain joins TRBV14 to TRBJ2-1, with D perhaps given as TRBD1 or TRBD2 (6 bases each). V was cut by 2 bases and J by 6 bases, with 11 bases left in between. Germline V gene data show CDR1 as SGHDN and CDR2 as FVKESK. CDR3 size: 14 residues. This CDR3 is CASSQKGGGNEQFF. The CDR3 DNA reads TGTGCCAGCAGCCAAAAAGGAGGGGGCAATGAGCAGTTCTTC.